Shown below are 3 T cell receptor beta chains from a single sample sequenced in a study of OX40 agonist ivuxolimab in advanced cancers. Only in-frame clones appear in the TCRdb table, and some are missing; sequencing was by immunoSEQ multiplex PCR. The data contain about 24,000 clones, 65% to 85% of them seen just once; the ten biggest clones take up under 20%. Source: CD4+ or CD8+ T cells sorted from blood, taken in a trial of the OX40 agonist ivuxolimab. Receptors originate from an adult with an advanced solid tumor such as melanoma, head and neck, liver or kidney cancer.

The gene calls are TRBV14 and TRBJ2-1; TRBD2 agrees at 7 bases. The junction had 6 bases not matched to a gene; V was cut back by 0 bases and J by 4 bases. In germline, CDR1 is SGHDN, CDR2 FVKESK. This CDR3 spans 16 amino acids. As DNA, the CDR3 is TGTGCCAGCAGCCAAGATTCTAGCGGCAATTACAATGAGCAGTTCTTC. Translation: CASSQDSSGNYNEQFF.

This chain links TRBV29-1 with TRBJ2-1; 8 bases map to TRBD1. This CDR3 has 14 amino acids. V lost 7 bases to trimming and J lost 1 base; unmatched junction nucleotides: 6. Germline CDR1 SQVTM, CDR2 ANQGSEA. CDR3 amino acids: CSADRDRSYNEQFF. In nucleotides, the CDR3 is TGCAGCGCCGACCGGGACAGGTCCTACAATGAGCAGTTCTTC.

This clone occurred once. The chain couples TRBV5-1 to TRBJ1-6; no reliable D call. V was trimmed by 1 base and J by 5 bases, leaving 7 bases between them. The V gene's germline CDR1 is SGHRS and CDR2 YFSETQ. The CDR3 sequence is 14 residues long. The CDR3 sequence: CASSLNSNNSPLHF. The CDR3 nucleotides read TGCGCCAGCAGCTTGAACAGTAATAATTCACCCCTCCACTTT.